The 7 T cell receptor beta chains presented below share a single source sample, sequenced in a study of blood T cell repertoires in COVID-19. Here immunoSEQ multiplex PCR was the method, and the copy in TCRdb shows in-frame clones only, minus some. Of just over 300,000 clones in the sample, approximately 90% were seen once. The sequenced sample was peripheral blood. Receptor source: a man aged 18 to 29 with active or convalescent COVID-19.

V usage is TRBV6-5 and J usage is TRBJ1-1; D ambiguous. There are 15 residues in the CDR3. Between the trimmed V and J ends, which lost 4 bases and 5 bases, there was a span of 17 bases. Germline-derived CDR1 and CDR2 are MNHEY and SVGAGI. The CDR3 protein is CASSLVPPPGTEAFF. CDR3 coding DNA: TGTGCCAGCAGTTTAGTCCCTCCCCCCGGGACTGAAGCTTTCTTT.

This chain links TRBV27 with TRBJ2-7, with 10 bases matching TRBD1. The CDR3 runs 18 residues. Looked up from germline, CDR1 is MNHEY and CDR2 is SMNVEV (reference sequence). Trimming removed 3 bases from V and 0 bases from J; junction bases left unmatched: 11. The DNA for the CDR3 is TGTGCCAGCAGTTTCGGTCGACGTAGGACAGGGGGCTCCTACGAGCAGTACTTC. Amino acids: CASSFGRRRTGGSYEQYF.

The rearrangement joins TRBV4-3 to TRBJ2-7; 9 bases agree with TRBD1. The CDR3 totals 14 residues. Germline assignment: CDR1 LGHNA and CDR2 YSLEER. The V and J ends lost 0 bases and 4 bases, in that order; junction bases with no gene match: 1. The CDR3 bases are TGCGCCAGCAGCCAAGAAGGACAGGGGTACGAGCAGTACTTC. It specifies CASSQEGQGYEQYF.

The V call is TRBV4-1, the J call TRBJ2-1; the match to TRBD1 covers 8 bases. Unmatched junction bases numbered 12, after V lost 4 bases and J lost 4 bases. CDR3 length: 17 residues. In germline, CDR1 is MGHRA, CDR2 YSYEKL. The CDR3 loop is CASSLNPVDREYNEQFF. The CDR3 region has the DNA TGCGCCAGCAGCCTAAACCCCGTGGACAGGGAATACAATGAGCAGTTCTTC.

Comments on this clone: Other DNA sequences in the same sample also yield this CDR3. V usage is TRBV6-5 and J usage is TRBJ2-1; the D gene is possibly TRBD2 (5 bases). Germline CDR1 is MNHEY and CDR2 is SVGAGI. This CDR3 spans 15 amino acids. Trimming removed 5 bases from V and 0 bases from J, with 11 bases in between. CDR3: CASSPSGSSYNEQFF. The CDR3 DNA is TGTGCCAGCAGTCCCAGCGGCAGCTCCTACAATGAGCAGTTCTTC.

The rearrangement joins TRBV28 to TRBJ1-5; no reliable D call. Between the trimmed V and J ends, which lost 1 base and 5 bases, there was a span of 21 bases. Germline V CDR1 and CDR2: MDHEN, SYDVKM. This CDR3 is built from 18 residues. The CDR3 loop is CASSLSAAFGSVDQPQHF. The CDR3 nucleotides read TGTGCCAGCAGTTTATCCGCGGCTTTCGGAAGCGTAGATCAGCCCCAGCATTTT. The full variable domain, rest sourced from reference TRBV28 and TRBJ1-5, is DVKVTQSSRYLVKRTGEKVFLECVQDMDHENMFWYRQDPGLGLRLIYFSYDVKMKEKGDIPEGYSVSREKKERFSLILESASTNQTSMYLCASSLSAAFGSVDQPQHFGDGTRLSIL.

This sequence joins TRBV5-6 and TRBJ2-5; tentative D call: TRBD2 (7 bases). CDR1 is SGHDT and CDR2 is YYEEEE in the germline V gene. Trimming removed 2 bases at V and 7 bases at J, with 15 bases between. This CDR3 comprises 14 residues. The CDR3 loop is CASSLGGAGGTQYF. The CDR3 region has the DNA TGTGCCAGCAGCTTAGGGGGGGCGGGTGGGACCCAGTACTTC.